This is a list of T cell receptor beta chains from one sample in a study of metastatic and nonmetastatic thyroid tumors. Via MiXCR, TCRdb re-called the PCR reads. This repertoire shows roughly 30,000 clones, roughly 18% found once; its top ten account for more than 9%. Sequenced sample: blood. These receptor sequences come from a female donor with papillary thyroid cancer or a benign thyroid nodule (not recorded which). Some clones in this sample may be carry-over from other donors' samples. CDR3s include the opening cysteine and the closing phenylalanine or tryptophan. A D gene is named only where the DNA matches it firmly. Rows give clone size only sometimes, using once, few, many, or a class for an expanded clone.

CDR3aa,CDR3nt,j_gene,d_gene,abundance,v_gene
CSFRPPPGLAGIRRDDNEQFF,TGCAGTTTCCGCCCCCCCCCCGGACTAGCGGGGATTCGGCGTGACGACAATGAGCAGTTCTTC,TRBJ2-1,TRBD2,.,TRBV20-1
CSARGLTSETDTQYF,TGCAGTGCTAGAGGCCTCACTAGCGAGACAGATACGCAGTATTTT,TRBJ2-3,TRBD2,many,TRBV20-1
CASSLYQGAKAKNIQYF,TGTGCCAGCAGTTTGTACCAGGGGGCAAAAGCCAAAAACATTCAGTACTTC,TRBJ2-4,TRBD1,many,TRBV28
CASSQDTCQETQYF,TGTGCCAGCAGCCAGGACACCTGCCAAGAGACCCAGTACTTC,TRBJ2-5,.,once,TRBV11-1
CASSWGDRVHSYEQYF,TGTGCCAGCAGTTGGGGGGACAGGGTCCATTCCTACGAGCAGTACTTC,TRBJ2-7,TRBD1,.,TRBV12-3/TRBV12-4
CASSLLTSGQETQYF,TGTGCCAGCAGCTTATTAACTAGCGGACAAGAGACCCAGTACTTC,TRBJ2-5,TRBD2,many,TRBV7-9
CASSWTGGYYNSPLHF,TGCGCCAGCAGCTGGACCGGGGGCTACTATAATTCACCCCTCCACTTT,TRBJ1-6,.,.,TRBV5-1
CASSLAGDTGELFF,TGTGCCAGCAGTTTAGCAGGGGACACCGGGGAGCTGTTTTTT,TRBJ2-2,.,.,TRBV27
CASSPIAGQTEQYF,TGTGCCAGCAGTCCGATCGCGGGACAAACCGAGCAGTACTTC,TRBJ2-7,.,many,TRBV28
CSGRERTTESYEQYF,TGCAGTGGTAGGGAGAGGACTACCGAGTCCTACGAGCAGTACTTC,TRBJ2-7,.,.,TRBV20-1
CASSLPGGINYGYTF,TGTGCCAGCAGTTTGCCAGGGGGAATAAACTATGGCTACACCTTC,TRBJ1-2,TRBD1,.,TRBV28
CASSQRVGDSGANVLTF,TGTGCCAGCAGCCAACGAGTGGGGGACTCTGGGGCCAACGTCCTGACTTTC,TRBJ2-6,.,many,TRBV14
CASSVRRTGELFF,TGCGCCAGCAGTGTCAGAAGGACCGGGGAGCTGTTTTTT,TRBJ2-2,.,many,TRBV10-1
CASSLLGYQLF,TGTGCCAGCAGCTTACTTGGGTATCAGTTATTC,TRBJ2-1,.,once,TRBV7-9
CSAPGLAGEAYEQYF,TGCAGTGCTCCAGGACTAGCGGGGGAGGCCTACGAGCAGTACTTC,TRBJ2-7,TRBD2,.,TRBV20-1
CASSDRGEGNSPLHF,TGTGCCAGCAGTGACCGAGGGGAGGGGAATTCACCCCTCCACTTT,TRBJ1-6,.,medium-sized,TRBV6-1
CASGMTLHF,TGTGCCAGCGGGATGACCCTCCACTTT,TRBJ1-6,.,medium-sized,TRBV28
CSASSLAGETQYF,TGCAGTGCTAGTAGCCTAGCGGGAGAGACCCAGTACTTC,TRBJ2-5,TRBD2,many,TRBV20-1
CASILGFSTDTQYF,TGCGCCAGCATCTTGGGATTTTCCACAGATACGCAGTATTTT,TRBJ2-3,.,.,TRBV5-1
CASSPRTGYGEQFF,TGTGCCAGCAGTCCTCGGACAGGGTATGGGGAGCAGTTCTTC,TRBJ2-1,TRBD1,many,TRBV28
CTSSPPWGNQPQHF,TGTACCAGCAGCCCACCATGGGGAAATCAGCCCCAGCATTTT,TRBJ1-5,.,few,TRBV7-8
CASSYSRSGEQYF,TGTGCCAGCAGTTACTCGCGCTCAGGCGAGCAGTACTTC,TRBJ2-7,.,medium-sized,TRBV6-5
CASSEGAGNSPLHF,TGTGCCAGCAGTGAAGGGGCAGGGAACTCACCCCTCCACTTT,TRBJ1-6,.,medium-sized,TRBV25-1
CASRSGRALPEQFF,TGCGCCAGCCGCAGCGGGAGGGCCTTGCCAGAGCAGTTCTTC,TRBJ2-1,TRBD2,many,TRBV10-2
CAWRGQGGGNTIYF,TGTGCCTGGAGAGGACAGGGGGGAGGAAACACCATATATTTT,TRBJ1-3,TRBD1,many,TRBV30
CASSPSDINNEQFF,TGTGCCAGCAGCCCATCGGACATAAACAATGAGCAGTTCTTC,TRBJ2-1,.,many,TRBV3-1
CASSAGDTGELFF,TGTGCCAGCAGCGCGGGGGACACCGGGGAGCTGTTTTTT,TRBJ2-2,TRBD2,many,TRBV7-9
CASSILNTGELFF,TGTGCCAGTAGTATACTGAACACCGGGGAGCTGTTTTTT,TRBJ2-2,.,many,TRBV19
CANSLAGGRAAYNEQFF,TGTGCCAACAGCTTAGCGGGCGGGAGGGCCGCCTACAATGAGCAGTTCTTC,TRBJ2-1,TRBD2,.,TRBV7-2
CASSIDEGGSTEAFF,TGTGCCAGTAGTATAGATGAAGGGGGGAGCACTGAAGCTTTCTTT,TRBJ1-1,.,many,TRBV19
CASSFIVGGETQYF,TGTGCCAGTAGCTTCATAGTTGGGGGAGAGACCCAGTACTTC,TRBJ2-5,.,many,TRBV19
CASSLAMGGGGTEAFF,TGCGCCAGCAGCTTGGCTATGGGGGGAGGGGGCACTGAAGCTTTCTTT,TRBJ1-1,.,many,TRBV5-1
CAISEYRQETQYF,TGTGCCATCAGTGAGTACAGGCAAGAGACCCAGTACTTC,TRBJ2-5,.,many,TRBV10-3
CSARWIAGGSYDQYF,TGCAGTGCTAGATGGATAGCGGGAGGCTCGTACGATCAGTACTTC,TRBJ2-7,TRBD2,.,TRBV20-1
CASSNPRGQNYGYTF,TGTGCCAGCAGTAATCCCAGGGGGCAGAACTATGGCTACACCTTC,TRBJ1-2,TRBD1,many,TRBV6-1
CASSISPAGSFYLTEAFF,TGTGCCAGCAGTATATCCCCGGCAGGGAGCTTTTACCTCACTGAAGCTTTCTTT,TRBJ1-1,.,many,TRBV12-3/TRBV12-4
CASRLSGTRDTGELFF,TGCGCCAGCAGGCTTTCCGGGACTAGAGACACCGGGGAGCTGTTTTTT,TRBJ2-2,TRBD2,.,TRBV4-1
CASSFERNNEKLFF,TGTGCCAGCAGTTTCGAACGGAATAATGAAAAACTGTTTTTT,TRBJ1-4,.,many,TRBV12-3/TRBV12-4
CASSYQTGGHTEAFF,TGTGCCAGCAGTTACCAAACAGGGGGTCACACTGAAGCTTTCTTT,TRBJ1-1,TRBD1,.,TRBV27
CASSQASGNQPQHF,TGTGCCAGCAGCCAAGCGTCGGGCAATCAGCCCCAGCATTTT,TRBJ1-5,.,many,TRBV4-2
CASSSRARLGSYNSPLHF,TGTGCCAGCAGTTCAAGGGCCCGTCTGGGCTCCTATAATTCACCACTCCACTTT,TRBJ1-6,.,few,TRBV28
CASSLGGTGIYEQYF,TGTGCCAGCAGCTTAGGTGGGACAGGAATCTACGAGCAGTACTTC,TRBJ2-7,TRBD1,many,TRBV11-3
CASSTAGISYGYTF,TGTGCCAGCAGCACCGCGGGCATCTCCTATGGCTACACCTTC,TRBJ1-2,.,many,TRBV7-9
CASSQNLMGSGTEAFF,TGTGCCAGCAGCCAGAACCTAATGGGGTCGGGCACTGAAGCTTTCTTT,TRBJ1-1,.,many,TRBV3-1
CASRTDRCHGYTF,TGTGCCAGCAGGACGGACAGGTGCCATGGCTACACCTTC,TRBJ1-2,TRBD1,.,TRBV2
CASSPIGRRTEAFF,TGCGCCAGCAGCCCTATTGGCAGAAGGACTGAAGCTTTCTTT,TRBJ1-1,.,many,TRBV4-1
CASTTGTSYEQYF,TGTGCCAGCACTACCGGGACTAGCTACGAGCAGTACTTC,TRBJ2-7,TRBD2,many,TRBV7-9
CASTTQGSDYNQQFF,TGCGCCAGCACCACACAGGGGTCGGACTACAATCAGCAGTTCTTC,TRBJ2-1,.,.,TRBV5-1
CASVRLAGPETQYF,TGTGCCAGCGTGAGACTAGCGGGACCAGAGACCCAGTACTTC,TRBJ2-5,TRBD2,many,TRBV2
CAWSLLVEQYF,TGTGCCTGGAGTTTACTGGTCGAGCAGTACTTC,TRBJ2-7,.,few,TRBV30
CASMVEGREETQYF,TGTGCCAGCATGGTGGAGGGCAGGGAGGAGACCCAGTACTTC,TRBJ2-5,.,.,TRBV2
CASSWEGAGETQYF,TGTGCCAGCAGCTGGGAGGGGGCGGGAGAGACCCAGTACTTC,TRBJ2-5,.,many,TRBV11-3
CASSPLFDRENYGYTF,TGCGCCAGCTCACCACTTTTCGACAGGGAGAACTATGGCTACACCTTC,TRBJ1-2,TRBD1,many,TRBV18
CASSNTGTAYGYTF,TGTGCCAGCAGCAATACCGGGACAGCCTATGGCTACACCTTC,TRBJ1-2,TRBD1,many,TRBV7-8